Listed below are T cell receptor beta chains from one sample, sequenced in a study of breast tumors, draining lymph nodes, adjacent tissues. Via MiXCR, TCRdb re-called the multiplex PCR reads, giving one row per CDR3 protein. This table holds roughly 120,000 distinct CDR3 sequences, about 20% found once. Sample: axillary lymph node tissue. The receptors derive from a female donor with breast cancer. Some clones in this sample may be carry-over from other donors' samples. Each CDR3 is given with its conserved first and last residue.

TRBV2	TRBJ2-7	CASSGQSEQYF
TRBV5-4	TRBJ1-2	CASSRQGEWGYTF
TRBV9	TRBJ2-7	CASSVGSSSYEQYF
TRBV6-1	TRBJ2-3	CASSEPGSADTQYF
TRBV6-5	TRBJ2-3	CASSQQGGYTDTQYF
TRBV19	TRBJ1-2	CASSRGQREGYTF
TRBV4-1	TRBJ2-2	CASSQDRASGELFF
TRBV6-1	TRBJ1-4	CASFGSAFNEKLFF
TRBV7-9	TRBJ2-7	CASSQPSGRSHEQYF
TRBV10-2	TRBJ2-4	CASSEGEGDIQYF
TRBV4-1	TRBJ2-5	CASSQREETQYF
TRBV24-1	TRBJ2-5	CATSDPGEGRETQYF
TRBV20-1	TRBJ1-5	CSARDLGGNQPQHF
TRBV5-8	TRBJ1-6	CASSLARRSYNSPLHF
TRBV27	TRBJ1-5	CASKEVGSNQPQHF
TRBV6-4	TRBJ2-7	CASTFGTGQYF
TRBV20-1	TRBJ2-3	CSASTSGVWDTQYF
TRBV3-1	TRBJ1-2	CASSQAGGYYGYTF
TRBV3-1	TRBJ2-1	CASSQGLGEQFF
TRBV7-6	TRBJ2-2	CASSPQNTGELFF
TRBV7-9	TRBJ2-3	CADSLGDTQYF
TRBV30	TRBJ1-3	CAWNGAYSGNTIYF